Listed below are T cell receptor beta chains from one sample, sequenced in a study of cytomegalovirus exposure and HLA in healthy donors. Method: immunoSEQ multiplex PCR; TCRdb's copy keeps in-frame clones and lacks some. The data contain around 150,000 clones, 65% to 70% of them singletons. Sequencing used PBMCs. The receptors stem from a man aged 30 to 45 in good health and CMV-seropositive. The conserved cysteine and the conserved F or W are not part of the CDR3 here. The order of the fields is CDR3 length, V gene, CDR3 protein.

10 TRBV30 AWSMRIHEQY
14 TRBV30 AWSPIGQGSSGELF
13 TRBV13 ASSQRQGRKETQY
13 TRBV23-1 ASSQSTQGSYEQY
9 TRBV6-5 ASSYRGKQF
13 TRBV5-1 ASSGASGTSDTQY
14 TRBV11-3 ASSLDGLSGTYEQY
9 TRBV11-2 ASSFFSEQF
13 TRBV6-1 ASSEGAGANYGYT
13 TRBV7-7 ASSPGAGATDTQY
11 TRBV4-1 ASSQEQAGELF
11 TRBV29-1 SVGTGIGGELF
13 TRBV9 ASSPRLAGGGEQY
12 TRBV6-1 ASSDLDRNSPLH
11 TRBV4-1 ASSHRRDQTQY
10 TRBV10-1 ASSENGWKQF
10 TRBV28 ASSFGIYEQF
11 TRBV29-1 SVRTGVGEKLF
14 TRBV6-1 ASSERSGPGTDTQY